This TCR beta chain was sequenced for a study of CD8 T cells in ankylosing spondylitis. TCRdb recomputed calls from the 5' RACE reads with MiXCR, one row per CDR3 protein. The profile shows about 100,000 distinct CDR3 sequences, nearly 25% of them singletons. CDR1 is SGHRS, CDR2 YFSETQ, per germline. The CDR3 sequence is 17 residues long. The ends lost 6 bases at V and 1 base at J; junction bases unmatched: 4. Sequencing used synovial fluid, either unsorted or a sorted T cell fraction (not recorded which). The chain links TRBV5-1 to TRBJ2-6; 13 nucleotides agree with TRBD2. The receptor was isolated from a male donor with ankylosing spondylitis. This CDR3 is CASTRLAGGSGANVLTF. The CDR3 nucleotides are TGCGCCAGCACCCGACTAGCGGGAGGTTCTGGGGCCAACGTCCTGACTTTC.